These T cell receptor beta chains were read from a single sample in a study of T cells after yellow fever vaccination. From the 5' RACE reads, TCRdb called clonotypes with MiXCR, one entry per CDR3 protein. The sample lists approximately 610,000 distinct CDR3 sequences, about a sixth occurring once. This material consisted of PBMCs, taken about 5 days after the first yellow fever vaccination. All receptors come from a young man who received the YFV17D yellow fever vaccine. Each CDR3 is given with its conserved first and last residue. The order of the fields is CDR3 protein, V gene, CDR3 length, J gene.

CDR3: CASSPRGARDGELFF
V: TRBV7-3
length: 15
J: TRBJ2-2

CDR3: CSVGPGLEAQFF
V: TRBV29-1
length: 12
J: TRBJ2-1

CDR3: CSAQPPTGGLREQYF
V: TRBV20-1
length: 15
J: TRBJ2-7

CDR3: CASSKFKNIQYF
V: TRBV19
length: 12
J: TRBJ2-4

CDR3: CASSMGGSLRTGELFF
V: TRBV19
length: 16
J: TRBJ2-2

CDR3: CASSYRGRIGGTEAFF
V: TRBV6-5
length: 16
J: TRBJ1-1

CDR3: CASSQRDQDRTETQYF
V: TRBV4-1
length: 16
J: TRBJ2-5

CDR3: CASSGFGMENTEAFF
V: TRBV4-2
length: 15
J: TRBJ1-1

CDR3: CASSLGGLGSNQPQHF
V: TRBV5-1
length: 16
J: TRBJ1-5

CDR3: CASSLTWGFHEQFF
V: TRBV7-3
length: 14
J: TRBJ2-1

CDR3: CASIPSGSETQYF
V: TRBV5-1
length: 13
J: TRBJ2-5

CDR3: CASSPSHEGVGSNYGYTF
V: TRBV11-2
length: 18
J: TRBJ1-2